These 2 T cell receptor beta chains share one sample of origin, sequenced in a study of blood T cell repertoires in COVID-19. The protocol was immunoSEQ multiplex PCR, while the TCRdb copy is restricted to in-frame clones and leaves out a portion. The profile shows about 140,000 clones, approximately 80% of them singletons. Sequenced: peripheral blood. These receptors came from a human donor in a cohort sampled during active COVID-19.

This clone has a handful of counts. The chain carries TRBV6-1 and TRBJ1-5, with 9 bases identical to TRBD1. V was pared by 3 bases and J by 7 bases, with 10 bases of the junction left unmatched. CDR1 MNHNS and CDR2 SASEGT come from the germline V gene. There are 16 residues in the CDR3. The CDR3 loop reads CASSDDQDRGGQPQHF. In nucleotides, the CDR3 is TGTGCCAGCAGTGACGACCAGGACAGGGGCGGACAGCCCCAGCATTTT.

This clone appeared a few times. This chain joins TRBV29-1 and TRBJ2-1, with a weak D call TRBD2 (6 bases). The CDR3 runs 14 residues. V was trimmed by 4 bases and J by 3 bases, leaving 13 bases between them. Germline CDR1 is SQVTM and CDR2 is ANQGSEA. The CDR3 protein is CSVVGTYHYNEQFF. CDR3 bases: TGCAGCGTTGTTGGGACTTATCACTACAATGAGCAGTTCTTC.